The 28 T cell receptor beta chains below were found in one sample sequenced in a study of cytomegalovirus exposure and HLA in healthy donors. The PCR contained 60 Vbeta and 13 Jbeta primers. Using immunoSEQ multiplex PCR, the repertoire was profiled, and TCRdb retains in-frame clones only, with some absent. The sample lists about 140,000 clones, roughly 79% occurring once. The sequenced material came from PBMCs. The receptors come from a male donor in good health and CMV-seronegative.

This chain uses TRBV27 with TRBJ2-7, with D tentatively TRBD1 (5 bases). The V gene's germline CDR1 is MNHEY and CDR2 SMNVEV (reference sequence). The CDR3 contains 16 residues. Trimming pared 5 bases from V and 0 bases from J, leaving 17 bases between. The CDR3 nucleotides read TGTGCCAGCAGTCTCTCTGACAGTTACCTCTCCTACGAGCAGTACTTC. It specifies CASSLSDSYLSYEQYF.

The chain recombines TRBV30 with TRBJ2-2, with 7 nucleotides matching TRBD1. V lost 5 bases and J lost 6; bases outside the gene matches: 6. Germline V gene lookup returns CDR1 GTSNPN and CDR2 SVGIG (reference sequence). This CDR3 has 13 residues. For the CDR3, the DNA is TGTGCCTGGGTGACAGGGCCCCCCGGGGAGCTGTTTTTT. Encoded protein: CAWVTGPPGELFF.

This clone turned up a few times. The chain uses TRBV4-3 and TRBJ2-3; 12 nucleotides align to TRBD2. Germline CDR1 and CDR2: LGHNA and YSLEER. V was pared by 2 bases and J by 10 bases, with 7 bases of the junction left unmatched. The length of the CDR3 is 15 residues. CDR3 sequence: CASSQLAGGPGAQYF. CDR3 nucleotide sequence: TGCGCCAGCAGCCAACTAGCGGGGGGGCCAGGGGCGCAGTATTTT.

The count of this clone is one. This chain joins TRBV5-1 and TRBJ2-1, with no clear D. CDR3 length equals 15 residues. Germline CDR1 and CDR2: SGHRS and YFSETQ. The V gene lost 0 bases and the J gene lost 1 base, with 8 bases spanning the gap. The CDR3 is CASSLARLSYNEQFF. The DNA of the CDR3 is TGCGCCAGCAGCTTGGCCAGATTGTCCTACAATGAGCAGTTCTTC. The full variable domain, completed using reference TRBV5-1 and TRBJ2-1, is KAGVTQTPRYLIKTRGQQVTLSCSPISGHRSVSWYQQTPGQGLQFLFEYFSETQRNKGNFPGRFSGRQFSNSRSEMNVSTLELGDSALYLCASSLARLSYNEQFFGPGTRLTVL.

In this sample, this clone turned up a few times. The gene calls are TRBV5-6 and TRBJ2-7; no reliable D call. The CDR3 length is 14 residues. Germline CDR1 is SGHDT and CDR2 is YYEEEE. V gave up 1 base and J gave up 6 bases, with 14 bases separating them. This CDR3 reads CASSLKVARGEQYF. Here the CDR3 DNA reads TGTGCCAGCAGCTTGAAGGTTGCGCGAGGCGAGCAGTACTTC.

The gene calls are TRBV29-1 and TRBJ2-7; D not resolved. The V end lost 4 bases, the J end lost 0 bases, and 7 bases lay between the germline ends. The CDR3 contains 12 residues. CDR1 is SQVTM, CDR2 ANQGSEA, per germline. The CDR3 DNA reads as TGCAGCGTTGGTTTCCGCTCCTACGAGCAGTACTTC. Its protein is CSVGFRSYEQYF.

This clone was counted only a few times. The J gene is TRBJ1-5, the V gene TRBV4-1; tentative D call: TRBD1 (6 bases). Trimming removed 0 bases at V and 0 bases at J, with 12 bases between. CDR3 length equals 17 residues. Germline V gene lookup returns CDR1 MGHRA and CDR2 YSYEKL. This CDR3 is CASSQEVGADSNQPQHF. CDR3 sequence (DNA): TGCGCCAGCAGCCAAGAGGTGGGGGCCGATAGCAATCAGCCCCAGCATTTT.

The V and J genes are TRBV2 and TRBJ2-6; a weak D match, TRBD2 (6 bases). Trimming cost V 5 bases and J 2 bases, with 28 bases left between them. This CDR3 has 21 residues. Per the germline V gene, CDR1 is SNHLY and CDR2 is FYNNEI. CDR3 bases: TGTGCCAGCAGTCCCCTGACCGGGACTGGCCGCTTTTCGCCTGGGGCCAACGTCCTGACTTTC. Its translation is CASSPLTGTGRFSPGANVLTF. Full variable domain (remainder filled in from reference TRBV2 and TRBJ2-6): EPEVTQTPSHQVTQMGQEVILRCVPISNHLYFYWYRQILGQKVEFLVSFYNNEISEKSEIFDDQFSVERPDGSNFTLKIRSTKLEDSAMYFCASSPLTGTGRFSPGANVLTFGAGSRLTVL.

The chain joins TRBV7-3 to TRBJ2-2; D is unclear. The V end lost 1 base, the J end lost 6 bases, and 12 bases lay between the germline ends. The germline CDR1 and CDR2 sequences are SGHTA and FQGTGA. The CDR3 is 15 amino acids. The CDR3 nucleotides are TGTGCCAGCAGCTTAAGCCTCGGAACAGCCGGGGAGCTGTTTTTT. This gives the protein CASSLSLGTAGELFF.

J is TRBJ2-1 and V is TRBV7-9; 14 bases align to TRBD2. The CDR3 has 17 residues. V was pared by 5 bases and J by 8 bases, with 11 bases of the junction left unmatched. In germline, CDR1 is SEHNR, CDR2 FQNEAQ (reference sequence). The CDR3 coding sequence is TGTGCCAGCAGCCTCGGGACTAGCGGGAGTCGTCTCGATGAGCAGTTCTTC. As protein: CASSLGTSGSRLDEQFF.

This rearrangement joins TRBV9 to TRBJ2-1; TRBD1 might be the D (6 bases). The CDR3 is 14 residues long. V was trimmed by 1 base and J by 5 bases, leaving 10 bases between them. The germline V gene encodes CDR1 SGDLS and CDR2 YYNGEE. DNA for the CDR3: TGTGCCAGCAGCGTAATACAGGGTAACAATGAGCAGTTCTTC. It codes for CASSVIQGNNEQFF.

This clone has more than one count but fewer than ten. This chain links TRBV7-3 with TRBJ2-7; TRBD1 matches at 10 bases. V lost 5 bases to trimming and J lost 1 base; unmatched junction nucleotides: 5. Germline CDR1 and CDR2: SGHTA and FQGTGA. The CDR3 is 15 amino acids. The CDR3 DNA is TGTGCCAGCAGCCCGCGACAGGGGGCTTCCTACGAGCAGTACTTC. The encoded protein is CASSPRQGASYEQYF. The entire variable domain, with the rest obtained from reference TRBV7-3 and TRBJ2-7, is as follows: GAGVSQTPSNKVTEKGKYVELRCDPISGHTALYWYRQSLGQGPEFLIYFQGTGAADDSGLPNDRFFAVRPEGSVSTLKIQRTERGDSAVYLCASSPRQGASYEQYFGPGTRLTVT.

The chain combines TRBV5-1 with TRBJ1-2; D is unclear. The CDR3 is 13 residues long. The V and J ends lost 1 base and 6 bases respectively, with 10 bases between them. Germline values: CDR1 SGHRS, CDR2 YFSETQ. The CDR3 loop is CASSLYSGNGYTF. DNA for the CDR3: TGCGCCAGCAGCTTGTACAGCGGTAATGGCTACACCTTC.

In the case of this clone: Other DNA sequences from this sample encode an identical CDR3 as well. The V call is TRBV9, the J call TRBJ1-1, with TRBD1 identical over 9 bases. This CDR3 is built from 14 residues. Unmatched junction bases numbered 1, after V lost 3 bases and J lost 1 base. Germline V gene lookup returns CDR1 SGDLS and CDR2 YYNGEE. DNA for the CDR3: TGTGCCAGCAGCGGGGGACAGGGGAACACTGAAGCTTTCTTT. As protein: CASSGGQGNTEAFF.

CDR3 sequence reads: CASSLRGDIQYF. CDR3 nucleotides: TGCGCCAGCAGCTTAAGGGGTGACATTCAGTACTTC. The V call is TRBV5-1, the J call TRBJ2-4; the D gene is possibly TRBD1 (5 bases). Trimming took 2 bases from V and 8 from J, leaving 8 bases between them. This CDR3 comprises 12 residues. The germline V gene encodes CDR1 SGHRS and CDR2 YFSETQ.

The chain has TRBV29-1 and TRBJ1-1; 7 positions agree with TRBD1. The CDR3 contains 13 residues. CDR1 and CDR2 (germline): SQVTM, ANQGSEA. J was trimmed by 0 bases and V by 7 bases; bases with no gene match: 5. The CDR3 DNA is TGCAGCGGGACGGGACAGCTGAACACTGAAGCTTTCTTT. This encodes CSGTGQLNTEAFF.

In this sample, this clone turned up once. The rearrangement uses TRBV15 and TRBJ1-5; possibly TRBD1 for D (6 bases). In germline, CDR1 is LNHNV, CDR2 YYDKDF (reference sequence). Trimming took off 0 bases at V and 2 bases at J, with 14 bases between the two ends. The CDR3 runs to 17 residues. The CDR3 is CATSRDLVGAGNQPQHF. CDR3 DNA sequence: TGTGCCACCAGCAGAGATCTAGTGGGGGCAGGCAATCAGCCCCAGCATTTT. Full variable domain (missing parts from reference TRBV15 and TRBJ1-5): DAMVIQNPRYQVTQFGKPVTLSCSQTLNHNVMYWYQQKSSQAPKLLFHYYDKDFNNEADTPDNFQSRRPNTSFCFLDIRSPGLGDTAMYLCATSRDLVGAGNQPQHFGDGTRLSIL.

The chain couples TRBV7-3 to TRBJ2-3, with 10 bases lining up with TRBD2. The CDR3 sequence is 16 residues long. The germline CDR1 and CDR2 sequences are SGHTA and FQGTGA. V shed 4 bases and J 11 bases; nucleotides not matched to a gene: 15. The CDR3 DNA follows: TGTGCCAGCAGCTCAGGCGGAATCGGGACTAGCGTCGGGCAGTATTTT. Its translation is CASSSGGIGTSVGQYF.

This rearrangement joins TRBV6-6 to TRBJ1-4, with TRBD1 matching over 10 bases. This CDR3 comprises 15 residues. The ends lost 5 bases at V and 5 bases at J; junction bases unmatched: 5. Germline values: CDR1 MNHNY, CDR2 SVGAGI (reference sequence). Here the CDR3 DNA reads TGTGCCAGCAGTGGCTGGACAGGGGGGAATGAAAAACTGTTTTTT. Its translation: CASSGWTGGNEKLFF.

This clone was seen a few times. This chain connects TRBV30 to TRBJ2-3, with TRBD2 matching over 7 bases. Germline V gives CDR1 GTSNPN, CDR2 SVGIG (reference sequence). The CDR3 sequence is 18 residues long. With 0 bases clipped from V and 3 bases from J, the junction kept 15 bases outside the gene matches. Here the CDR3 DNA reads TGTGCCTGGAGTGTACTGCGGGAGCTACGCCAGAGGACAGATACGCAGTATTTT. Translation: CAWSVLRELRQRTDTQYF. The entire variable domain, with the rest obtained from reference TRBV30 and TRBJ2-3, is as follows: SQTIHQWPATLVQPVGSPLSLECTVEGTSNPNLYWYRQAAGRGLQLLFYSVGIGQISSEVPQNLSASRPQDRQFILSSKKLLLSDSGFYLCAWSVLRELRQRTDTQYFGPGTRLTVL.

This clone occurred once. The CDR3 sequence is CAWSVRGSEQFF. The DNA of the CDR3 is TGTGCCTGGAGTGTACGAGGGTCTGAGCAGTTCTTC. V is TRBV30 and J is TRBJ2-1; tentative D call: TRBD2 (5 bases). V was pared by 0 bases and J by 9 bases, with 9 bases between. CDR3 length: 12 residues. Germline loops: CDR1 GTSNPN, CDR2 SVGIG (reference sequence).

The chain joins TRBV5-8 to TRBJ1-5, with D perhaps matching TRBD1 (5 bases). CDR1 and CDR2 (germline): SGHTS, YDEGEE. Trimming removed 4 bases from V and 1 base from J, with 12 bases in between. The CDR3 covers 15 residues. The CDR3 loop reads CASSTREVSNQPQHF. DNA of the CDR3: TGTGCCAGCAGCACCAGGGAGGTGAGCAATCAGCCCCAGCATTTT.

The CDR3 bases are TGTGCCAGCAGCTTAGTACAGAACTACGAGCAGTACTTC. The encoded protein is CASSLVQNYEQYF. This sequence joins TRBV11-2 and TRBJ2-7; D unresolved. This CDR3 has 13 amino acids. The V end was cut by 1 base, the J end by 3 bases, with 7 bases between. Germline V gene lookup returns CDR1 SGHAT and CDR2 FQNNGV.

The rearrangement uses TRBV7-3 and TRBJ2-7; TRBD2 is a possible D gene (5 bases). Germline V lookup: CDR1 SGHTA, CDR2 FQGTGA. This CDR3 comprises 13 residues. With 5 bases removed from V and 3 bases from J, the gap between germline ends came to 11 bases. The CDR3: CASSPAGGYEQYF. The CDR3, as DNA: TGTGCCAGCAGCCCGGCGGGCGGCTACGAGCAGTACTTC.

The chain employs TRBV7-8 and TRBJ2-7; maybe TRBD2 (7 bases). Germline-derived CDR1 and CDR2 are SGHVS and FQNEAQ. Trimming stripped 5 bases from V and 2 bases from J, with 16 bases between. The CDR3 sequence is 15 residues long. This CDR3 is CASSPLGGRAYEQYF. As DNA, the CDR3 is TGTGCCAGCAGCCCCCTCGGGGGGCGAGCCTACGAGCAGTACTTC. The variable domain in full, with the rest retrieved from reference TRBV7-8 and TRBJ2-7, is GAGVSQSPRYKVAKRGQDVALRCDPISGHVSLFWYQQALGQGPEFLTYFQNEAQLDKSGLPSDRFFAERPEGSVSTLKIQRTQQEDSAVYLCASSPLGGRAYEQYFGPGTRLTVT.

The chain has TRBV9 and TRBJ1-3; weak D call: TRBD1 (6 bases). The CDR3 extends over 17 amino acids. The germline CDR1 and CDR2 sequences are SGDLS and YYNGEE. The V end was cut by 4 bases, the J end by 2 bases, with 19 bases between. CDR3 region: CASSINPQGNTGNTIYF. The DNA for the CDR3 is TGTGCCAGCAGCATCAACCCACAGGGAAATACTGGAAACACCATATATTTT.

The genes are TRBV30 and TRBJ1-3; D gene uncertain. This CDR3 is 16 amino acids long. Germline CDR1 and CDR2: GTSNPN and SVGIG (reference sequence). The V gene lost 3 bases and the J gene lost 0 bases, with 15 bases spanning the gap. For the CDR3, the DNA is TGTGCCTGGAGCCTCCCGGGCGGGCGCTCTGGAAACACCATATATTTT. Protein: CAWSLPGGRSGNTIYF.

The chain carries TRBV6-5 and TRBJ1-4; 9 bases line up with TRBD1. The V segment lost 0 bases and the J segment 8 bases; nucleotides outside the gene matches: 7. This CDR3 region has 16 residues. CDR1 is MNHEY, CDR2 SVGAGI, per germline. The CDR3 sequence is CASSYSSDRGSEKLFF. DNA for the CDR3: TGTGCCAGCAGTTACTCTTCGGACAGGGGAAGCGAAAAACTGTTTTTT.